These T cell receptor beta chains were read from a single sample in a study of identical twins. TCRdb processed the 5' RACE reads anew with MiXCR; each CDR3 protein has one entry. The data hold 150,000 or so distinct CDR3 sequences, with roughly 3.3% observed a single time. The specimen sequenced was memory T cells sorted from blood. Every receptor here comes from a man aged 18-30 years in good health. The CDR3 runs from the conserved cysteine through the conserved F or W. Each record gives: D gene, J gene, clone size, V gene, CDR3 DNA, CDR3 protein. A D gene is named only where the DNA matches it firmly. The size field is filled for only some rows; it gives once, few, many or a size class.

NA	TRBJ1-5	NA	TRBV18	TGTGCCAGCTCACCGGGGCTACTAGCTGGTCACAATCAGCCCCAGCATTTT	CASSPGLLAGHNQPQHF
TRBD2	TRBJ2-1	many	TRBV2	TGTGCCAGCAGTCTAAGACTAGCGGGAGAAAATGAGCAGTTCTTC	CASSLRLAGENEQFF
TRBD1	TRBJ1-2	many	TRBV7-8	TGTGCCAGCAGCTATTTAGGACAGGGAAGGAATGGCTACACCTTC	CASSYLGQGRNGYTF
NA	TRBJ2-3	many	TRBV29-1	TGCAGCGCTGGACTCTTAGCTACTAGCACAGATACGCAGTATTTT	CSAGLLATSTDTQYF
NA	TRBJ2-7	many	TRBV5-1	TGCGCCAGCAGCTTGCAGATCGGTGAGCCTCAGGGGGAGCAGTACTTC	CASSLQIGEPQGEQYF
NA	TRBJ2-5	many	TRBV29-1	TGCAGCGTTGATCGGGTTGAGGGGTCCCAGACCCAGTACTTC	CSVDRVEGSQTQYF
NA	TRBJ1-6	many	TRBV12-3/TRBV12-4	TGTGCCACCACCTATGGGCCCTATTCACCCCTCCACTTT	CATTYGPYSPLHF
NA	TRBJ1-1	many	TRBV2	TGTGCCAGCAGTGGAACGGGAGCTTTCTTT	CASSGTGAFF
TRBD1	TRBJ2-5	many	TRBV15	TGTGCCACCAGCAGAGGGACAGGGTCGTTTGTGGCCCAGTACTTC	CATSRGTGSFVAQYF
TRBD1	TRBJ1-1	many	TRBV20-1	TGCAGTGCTAGAGTAGAGGCTCACAGGGGGCGTTTTGGCACTGAAGCTTTCTTT	CSARVEAHRGRFGTEAFF
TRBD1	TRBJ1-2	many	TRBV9	TGTGCCAGCAGCTTAGGGGACAGAAACTATGGCTACACCTTC	CASSLGDRNYGYTF
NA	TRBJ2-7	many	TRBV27	TGTGCCAGCAGCACACAGGGAGCCTACGAGCAGTACTTC	CASSTQGAYEQYF
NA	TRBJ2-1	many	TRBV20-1	TGCAGTGCCCGGGAATACAATGAGCAGTTCTTC	CSAREYNEQFF
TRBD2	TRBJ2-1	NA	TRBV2	TGTGCCAGCAATGCGGGAGTCTTTCACAATGAGCAGTTCTTC	CASNAGVFHNEQFF
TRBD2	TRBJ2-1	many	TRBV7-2	TGTGCCAGCAGCTTTAGAGCTAGCGGGAGGGCCTATGAGCAGTTCTTC	CASSFRASGRAYEQFF
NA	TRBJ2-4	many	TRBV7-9	TGTGCCAGCAGCTTAGAGCAGGCTGACCAGTACTTC	CASSLEQADQYF
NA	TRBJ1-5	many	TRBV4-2	TGTGCCAGCAGCCAAGACTCGGCAGGAAACAATCAGCCCCAGCATTTT	CASSQDSAGNNQPQHF
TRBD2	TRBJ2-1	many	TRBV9	TGTGCCAGCAGCGTAGCTACGGCGGGAGAGGGGGAGCAGTTCTTC	CASSVATAGEGEQFF
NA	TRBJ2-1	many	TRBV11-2	TGTGCCAGCAGCTTAGCCCTGGGGGCCAATGAGCAGTTCTTC	CASSLALGANEQFF
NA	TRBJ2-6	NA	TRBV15	TGTGCCACCAGCAGTTTAGGGACCATGGGCCCTGGGGCCAACGTCCTGACTTTC	CATSSLGTMGPGANVLTF
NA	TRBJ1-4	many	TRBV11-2	TGTGCCAGCAGCTTAGTCAAAACTAATGAAAAACTGTTTTTT	CASSLVKTNEKLFF
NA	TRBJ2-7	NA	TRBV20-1	TGCAGTGCTGGCAGGGAGTCCCTCTACGAGCAGTACTTC	CSAGRESLYEQYF
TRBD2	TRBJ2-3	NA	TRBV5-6	TGTGCCAGCAGCTTCGGGGGGGTCAGCACAGATACGCAGTATTTT	CASSFGGVSTDTQYF